The 25 T cell receptor beta chains given below trace back to one sample, sequenced in a study of regulatory T cells in long-lasting Graves disease. Time point defined: persistent/refractory GD, antithyroid drugs over 5 years with positive TRAb. RNA extracted from PBMCs served as the sequencing template. For TCR beta, libraries came from iRepertoire HTBI primers and Arm-PCR of CDR3 regions. TCRdb independently ran MiXCR on the multiplex PCR reads; one entry per CDR3 protein. The table has around 460,000 distinct CDR3 sequences, roughly 21% seen once; the top ten hold about 7%. The input for sequencing was peripheral blood mononuclear cells (PBMCs), taken when the disease was refractory, from a patient treated with antithyroid drugs. These receptors were obtained from a female donor with Graves disease.

J is TRBJ2-7 and V is TRBV29-1; 10 bases agree with TRBD1. Trimming at V came to 1 base and at J to 2 bases, leaving 8 bases not matched to a gene. Germline loops: CDR1 SQVTM, CDR2 ANQGSEA. The CDR3 is made up of 16 amino acids. CDR3 amino acids: CSVEAPGQGLPYEQYF. The CDR3 DNA follows: TGCAGCGTTGAAGCGCCGGGACAGGGGCTTCCCTACGAGCAGTACTTC.

This clonotype was picked up many times. The chain recombines TRBV30 with TRBJ1-5; tentatively, D is TRBD1 (5 bases). Germline CDR1 and CDR2: GTSNPN and SVGIG (reference sequence). The CDR3 is 15 amino acids. V lost 0 bases, J lost 5 bases, and 14 bases lay in between. CDR3 region: CAWSVQEGFDQPQHF. CDR3 DNA sequence: TGTGCCTGGAGTGTACAGGAGGGGTTTGATCAGCCCCAGCATTTT.

For this clonotype: A much larger clone differs from this one at a single base, so this may be a read error. V usage is TRBV6-2 or TRBV6-3 and J usage is TRBJ1-2; the D is unclear. Looked up from germline, CDR1 is MNHEY and CDR2 is SVGEGT. V lost 11 bases, J lost 6 bases, and 13 bases lay in between. This CDR3 is built from 11 residues. The CDR3 loop is CAGMWADGYTF. Written as DNA, the CDR3 is TGTGCCGGCATGTGGGCTGATGGCTACACCTTC.

The sample holds many counts of this clonotype. The chain combines TRBV28 with TRBJ1-2; D is ambiguous. Germline V gene sequence: CDR1 MDHEN, CDR2 SYDVKM. CDR3 length: 12 residues. Trimming took 7 bases from V and 8 from J, leaving 14 bases between them. CDR3 coding DNA: TGTGCCAGCACCCTCGTGCGGGGAGGCTACACCTTC. Translated: CASTLVRGGYTF.

The chain combines TRBV10-3 with TRBJ2-3, with 10 bases identical to TRBD1. The V segment lost 4 bases and the J segment 4 bases; nucleotides outside the gene matches: 11. Germline-derived CDR1 and CDR2 are ENHRY and SYGVKD. The CDR3 is 17 amino acids. CDR3 sequence (DNA): TGTGCCATCAGTGCCTTGGACAGGGGGGAGGCGGCAGATACGCAGTATTTT. Translation: CAISALDRGEAADTQYF.

This clonotype was detected only a few times. This chain joins TRBV3-1 and TRBJ1-1; D call uncertain. The CDR3 is 12 residues long. The ends were cut back, 4 bases at V and 6 bases at J, with 9 bases in the middle. Germline V gene lookup returns CDR1 LGHDT and CDR2 YNNKEL (reference sequence). The CDR3 spells CASSLPEAEAFF. The CDR3 region has the DNA TGTGCCAGCAGCCTGCCCGAAGCTGAAGCTTTCTTT.

The sample holds many counts of this clonotype. The chain is built from TRBV3-1 and TRBJ2-5; D gene unclear. The V end lost 0 bases, the J end lost 3 bases, and 5 bases lay between the germline ends. The CDR3 extends over 13 amino acids. Germline V gives CDR1 LGHDT, CDR2 YNNKEL (reference sequence). CDR3 DNA sequence: TGTGCCAGCAGCCAAGATCACGAAGAGACCCAGTACTTC. Its translation is CASSQDHEETQYF.

This clonotype was found a few times. The chain is built from TRBV12-3 or TRBV12-4 and TRBJ1-3, with D unclear. V lost 0 bases to trimming and J lost 3 bases, with 9 bases between them. There are 15 residues in the CDR3. CDR3 coding DNA: TGTGCCAGCAGTTTAGCGCCTGGGCTTGGAAACACCATATATTTT. Translating gives CASSLAPGLGNTIYF.

This clonotype appeared a few times. The chain joins TRBV5-6 to TRBJ2-1, with TRBD2 matching over 7 bases. Germline CDR1 reads SGHDT; CDR2 reads YYEEEE. The CDR3 extends over 16 amino acids. The trim removed 4 bases at V and 0 bases at J, leaving 7 bases unmatched. The chain's CDR3 is CASSLPSGSSYNEQFF. CDR3 nucleotides: TGTGCCAGCAGCCTACCTAGCGGCAGCTCCTACAATGAGCAGTTCTTC.

This clonotype occurred many times. The chain is built from TRBV28 and TRBJ1-1, with a possible D match to TRBD1 (6 bases). Germline lookup yields CDR1 MDHEN and CDR2 SYDVKM. V dropped 6 bases and J dropped 2 bases, with 16 bases sitting between them. The CDR3 runs 15 residues. CDR3 sequence reads: CASSLLRGQNTEAFF. The CDR3 DNA reads as TGTGCCAGCAGCTTACTCCGGGGACAAAACACTGAAGCTTTCTTT.

There are a few counts of this clonotype. The chain is built from TRBV5-8 and TRBJ1-1, with no clear D. The CDR3 runs 12 residues. Looked up from germline, CDR1 is SGHTS and CDR2 is YDEGEE. Trimming cost V 7 bases and J 8 bases, with 15 bases left between them. The CDR3 is CASGVLSEEAFF. The CDR3 DNA reads as TGTGCCAGCGGGGTACTGAGCGAAGAAGCTTTCTTT.

Comments on this clonotype: This could be a read error, since a much larger clone is one nucleotide away. The genes are TRBV28 and TRBJ1-6; TRBD1 agrees at 10 bases. The CDR3 is 15 amino acids. With V trimmed by 6 bases and J by 5 bases, 4 bases remained unmatched. The germline CDR1 and CDR2 sequences are MDHEN and SYDVKM. In DNA, the CDR3 is TGTGCCAGCAGACGACAGGGGGCGGATAATTCACCCCTCCACTTT. Translation gives CASRRQGADNSPLHF.

This clonotype was counted a few times. This rearrangement joins TRBV7-2 to TRBJ1-2, with 10 bases matching TRBD1. CDR3 size: 15 residues. CDR1 is SGHTA and CDR2 is FQGNSA in the germline V gene. Unmatched junction bases numbered 5, after V lost 7 bases and J lost 0 bases. The CDR3 loop reads CASIPGQGANYGYTF. The CDR3 DNA is TGTGCCAGCATCCCCGGACAGGGGGCTAACTATGGCTACACCTTC.

About this clonotype: A junction end diverges from the germline sequence, so it may reflect a read error. V usage is TRBV7-7 and J usage is TRBJ2-4; TRBD2 matches at 9 bases. Judging by the DNA end, TRBJ2-1 fits better; the J call may be wrong. The CDR3 runs to 13 residues. CDR1 and CDR2 (germline): SSHAT, FNYEAQ (reference sequence). The CDR3 protein is CASSLAGDSEQFF. CDR3 in DNA: TGTGCTAGCAGCTTAGCGGGAGACAGTGAGCAGTTCTTC.

With regard to this clonotype: The junction shows a germline mismatch at one end, possibly a read error. V gene TRBV15 combines with J gene TRBJ2-5; possible D gene TRBD2, 6 bases. Germline-derived CDR1 and CDR2 are LNHNV and YYDKDF (reference sequence). This CDR3 has 15 residues. The CDR3 DNA is TGTGCCACCGGCAGAGGAGGGCATTACCAAGAGACCCAGTACTTC. Its protein product is CATGRGGHYQETQYF.

There are many counts of this clonotype. The rearrangement links TRBV28 to TRBJ1-4; the D gene is possibly TRBD1 (5 bases). The CDR3 contains 17 residues. Germline CDR1 and CDR2: MDHEN and SYDVKM. Trimming removed 6 bases at V and 8 bases at J, with 25 bases between. CDR3: CASRGDWFQARKEKLFF. The CDR3 DNA sequence: TGTGCCAGCAGGGGGGATTGGTTTCAGGCGAGAAAGGAAAAACTGTTTTTT.

Turning to this clonotype: A clone one base away is much larger, so this may be a read error. J is TRBJ1-1 and V is TRBV3-1; maybe TRBD1 (6 bases). Per the germline V gene, CDR1 is LGHDT and CDR2 is YNNKEL (reference sequence). This CDR3 is built from 15 residues. Trimming took off 1 base at V and 1 base at J, with 10 bases between the two ends. The CDR3 region is CASSQVGGRNTEAFF. The CDR3 DNA reads TGTGCCAGCAGCCAAGTGGGGGGCCGGAACACTGAAGCTTTCTTT. Complete variable domain (other parts from reference TRBV3-1 and TRBJ1-1): DTAVSQTPKYLVTQMGNDKSIKCEQNLGHDTMYWYKQDSKKFLKIMFSYNNKELIINETVPNRFSPKSPDKAHLNLHINSLELGDSAVYFCASSQVGGRNTEAFFGQGTRLTVV.

The rearrangement joins TRBV5-1 to TRBJ2-2; 8 bases line up with TRBD1. This CDR3 region has 16 residues. V was clipped by 2 bases and J by 6 bases; unmatched bases: 9. Germline CDR1 reads SGHRS; CDR2 reads YFSETQ. The CDR3 here is CASSFDSGGAPGELFF. CDR3 bases: TGCGCCAGCAGCTTTGACTCAGGGGGCGCCCCCGGGGAGCTGTTTTTT.

This clonotype was counted many times. The chain links TRBV7-2 to TRBJ1-2, with D maybe TRBD1 (5 bases). Deletions cut 6 bases from V and 6 bases from J, with 17 bases between. Germline V gene sequence: CDR1 SGHTA, CDR2 FQGNSA. The CDR3 runs to 14 residues. DNA of the CDR3: TGTGCCAGCAGTATTTGGGGGGGGTCTGATGGCTACACCTTC. It specifies CASSIWGGSDGYTF.

This rearrangement joins TRBV9 to TRBJ1-2; D possibly corresponds to TRBD1 (6 bases). This CDR3 is built from 15 residues. The germline V gene encodes CDR1 SGDLS and CDR2 YYNGEE. Trimming shortened V by 4 bases and J by 0 bases, and 13 bases separated the two germline ends. The CDR3 DNA follows: TGTGCCAGCAGCACGAGACAGGACGCTAACTATGGCTACACCTTC. Its protein product is CASSTRQDANYGYTF.

The chain combines TRBV12-3 or TRBV12-4 with TRBJ2-7; TRBD2 matches at 7 bases. The length of the CDR3 is 13 residues. Germline trimming cut 6 bases from V and 6 bases from J; bases unmatched to any gene: 8. The DNA of the CDR3 is TGTGCCAGCAGCCCGGGAGGCGGGCGCGAGCAGTACTTC. This sequence encodes CASSPGGGREQYF.

The V and J genes are TRBV9 and TRBJ2-7, with TRBD2 matching 14 bases. Losses at the gene ends were 6 bases for V and 3 bases for J; bases not matched to a gene: 5. CDR3 length: 15 amino acids. The germline gives CDR1 SGDLS, CDR2 YYNGEE. CDR3 sequence (DNA): TGTGCCAGCAACCCGGGGACTAGCGGGGGCTACGAGCAGTACTTC. Amino acids: CASNPGTSGGYEQYF.

The chain carries TRBV30 and TRBJ1-5; D is unresolved. Germline V lookup: CDR1 GTSNPN, CDR2 SVGIG (reference sequence). V was trimmed by 0 bases and J by 1 base, leaving 10 bases between them. The CDR3 runs to 15 residues. The CDR3 bases are TGTGCCTGGAGTGTCCGATGGCCCAGCAATCAGCCCCAGCATTTT. Encoded protein: CAWSVRWPSNQPQHF.

This clonotype was counted many times. V usage is TRBV28 and J usage is TRBJ2-5; no clear D gene. The V and J ends lost 1 base and 4 bases respectively, with 19 bases between them. The CDR3 sequence is 17 residues long. CDR1 and CDR2 (germline): MDHEN, SYDVKM. The CDR3 nucleotides are TGTGCCAGCAGTTTATCGTCGTTGAGGCGGTCGGGAGAGACCCAGTACTTC. Its translation: CASSLSSLRRSGETQYF.

Concerning this clonotype itself: A much bigger clone sits one base away, suggesting this may be a read error. The CDR3 DNA follows: TGTGCCAGCAGTGAAGGGACAGGGGGCAATTATGGCTACACCTTC. It is translated as CASSEGTGGNYGYTF. The chain combines TRBV6-1 with TRBJ1-2, with 11 bases that match TRBD1. This CDR3 comprises 15 residues. V trimming: 1 base; J trimming: 5 bases; junction bases outside the gene matches: 3. CDR1 is MNHNS and CDR2 is SASEGT in the germline V gene.